This T cell receptor (beta chain) was captured in a study of blood T cell repertoires in COVID-19. Overall study context: Samples of COVID-19 (acute and convalescent) were obtained from the United States, Italy and Spain. From T cells, B-cell-depleted T cells, or PBMCs came the material, which was cDNA or gDNA.

There are 15 residues in the CDR3. Per the germline V gene, CDR1 is SGHVS and CDR2 is FNYEAQ. V was cut by 3 bases and J by 1 base, with 7 bases left in between. In the original processing: Reference gene primers were amplified, and this amplification served to estimate nucleated cell counts. Here immunoSEQ multiplex PCR was the method, and the copy in TCRdb shows in-frame clones only, minus some. The V and J calls and clone size come from that table; D and trimming were worked out from the DNA. The sample contains 70,000 to 90,000 clones, about four fifths of which appear only once. This clone was picked up one time.

The sequence came from a woman aged 80 or older with acute or convalescent COVID-19. The rearrangement links TRBV7-6 to TRBJ2-6, with no clear D. Sequencing was done on a sample of peripheral blood. In nucleotides, the CDR3 is TGTGCCAGCAGCTTGTTACTGTCTGGGGCCAACGTCCTGACTTTC. As protein: CASSLLLSGANVLTF.